The source of this T cell receptor beta chain is a study of blood T cell repertoires in COVID-19. Germline V CDR1 and CDR2: MNHNY, SVGAGI (reference sequence). V gave up 2 bases and J gave up 0 bases, with 5 bases separating them. This CDR3 has 14 amino acids. Here immunoSEQ multiplex PCR was the method, and the copy in TCRdb shows in-frame clones only, minus some. The sample includes approximately 100,000 clones, roughly nine tenths of them seen just once. Comment on this clone: Distinct nucleotide sequences in the sample also encode this CDR3.

The chain employs TRBV6-6 and TRBJ2-1, with D possibly matching TRBD1 (5 bases). Input material: peripheral blood. This TCR derives from a woman older than 75 with active COVID-19. The CDR3 region is CASSYRGSYNEQFF. The CDR3 coding sequence is TGTGCCAGCAGTTACAGGGGCTCCTACAATGAGCAGTTCTTC.